This is a list of T cell receptor beta chains from one sample in a study of molecular identifiers for immune sequencing clone quantification. A single record per CDR3 protein comes from TCRdb applying MiXCR to the PCR reads. The table lists about 9,700 distinct CDR3 sequences, approximately 19% of them singletons. Sequencing was performed on naive CD8+ T cells from blood, with Jurkat cell RNA spiked in. Source of these receptors: a human donor in good health. Some libraries in this study had Jurkat cell RNA spiked in. Both conserved end residues are part of each CDR3. Fields, in order: D gene, clone size, J gene, V gene, CDR3 protein, CDR3 DNA. The D gene is left open where the match is weak. The size field is filled for only some rows; it gives once, few, many or a size class.

- - TRBJ2-2 TRBV5-1 CASSSAMIGSLGELFF TGCGCCAGCAGCTCTGCTATGATCGGGAGTCTCGGGGAGCTGTTTTTT
TRBD2 medium-sized TRBJ2-1 TRBV7-3 CASSPGLAGYEQFF TGTGCCAGCAGCCCGGGACTAGCGGGATATGAGCAGTTCTTC
- medium-sized TRBJ2-3 TRBV12-3/TRBV12-4 CASSLGAGSTDTQYF TGTGCCAGCAGCCTGGGGGCGGGTAGCACAGATACGCAGTATTTT
- medium-sized TRBJ2-2 TRBV29-1 CSVDSGNTGELFF TGCAGCGTTGATTCAGGGAACACCGGGGAGCTGTTTTTT
- medium-sized TRBJ2-3 TRBV2 CASSGYPLHF TGTGCCAGCAGTGGGTATCCCCTCCATTTT
- many TRBJ2-1 TRBV11-2 CATEFWGRDEQFF TGTGCCACCGAGTTCTGGGGACGTGATGAGCAGTTCTTC
- few TRBJ2-7 TRBV28 CATALVVNSYEQYF TGTGCCACCGCCCTAGTGGTTAACTCTTACGAGCAGTACTTC
- medium-sized TRBJ2-3 TRBV4-1 CASSPLRSTDTQYF TGCGCCAGCAGCCCCCTTCGATCCACAGATACGCAGTATTTT
TRBD1 medium-sized TRBJ1-1 TRBV28 CASSRFGTGDTEAFF TGTGCCAGCAGTCGATTCGGGACAGGGGACACTGAAGCTTTCTTT
- medium-sized TRBJ2-1 TRBV11-2 CASSLSSSYNEQFF TGTGCCAGCAGCTTATCTAGCTCCTACAATGAGCAGTTCTTC
- many TRBJ2-7 TRBV18 CASSATGRGYDEQYF TGTGCCAGCTCAGCAACAGGGAGAGGGTATGACGAGCAGTACTTC
- medium-sized TRBJ2-3 TRBV7-8 CASSLQDTQYF TGTGCCAGCAGCTTACAAGATACGCAGTATTTT
TRBD2 many TRBJ2-3 TRBV3-1 CASSHLVVAGETDTQYF TGTGCCAGCAGCCACCTTGTGGTAGCGGGAGAGACAGATACGCAGTATTTT
- medium-sized TRBJ2-5 TRBV7-2 CASSLGGIQTQYF TGTGCCAGCAGCTTAGGCGGAATTCAGACCCAGTACTTC
TRBD2 medium-sized TRBJ2-3 TRBV28 CASTLTSGRDTQYF TGTGCCAGCACTTTGACTAGCGGGCGTGATACGCAGTATTTT
TRBD2 medium-sized TRBJ2-7 TRBV29-1 CSVLRGGGEQYF TGCAGCGTCCTGCGGGGGGGGGGCGAGCAGTACTTC